The rows below give T cell receptor beta chains drawn from one sample of a study of blood T cell repertoires in COVID-19. TCRdb's table, derived via immunoSEQ multiplex PCR, lists solely in-frame clones and lacks some. Among 85,000 to 100,000 clones listed, roughly 88% were seen once. Sequencing was carried out using peripheral blood. The receptors stem from a man in his fifties with COVID-19, enrolled during active disease. Each CDR3 is given with its conserved first and last residue.

TRBV2	15	CASSSTGTSVHEQYF
TRBV9	15	CASSAGLAYTDTQYF
TRBV9	15	CASSSSGASTDTQYF
TRBV7-3	16	CASSLTTPGHTGELFF
TRBV7-9	17	CASSLVGSGQGNQPQHF
TRBV4-1	14	CARLDRVDNYGYTF
TRBV19	14	CASSGTGGYNEQFF
TRBV7-2	12	CASSPGGNEQYF
TRBV10-2	17	CASSEDGELHNNHEAFF
TRBV29-1	12	CSVGIGGEKLFF
TRBV5-4	15	CASSLGDRGHYGYTF
TRBV11-2	18	CASSSLGTSGTGANVLTF
TRBV11-2	16	CASSWGLGGPDTEAFF
TRBV29-1	10	CSVDRYGYTF
TRBV15	16	CATSRDVGGAYNEQFF
TRBV9	18	CASSVAASGGPPAETQYF
TRBV6-5	13	CASRLTGSSPLHF
TRBV20-1	16	CSASSRLSGSNEKLFF
TRBV10-3	14	CATGYGGSYNEQFF
TRBV6-5	14	CASTRDRGLGEAFF
TRBV7-3	14	CASSLQGVGDTQYF
TRBV27	13	CASSGDSSYEQYF
TRBV15	13	CATSRTGTYEQYF
TRBV5-8	13	CASMRRGHETQYF
TRBV18	15	CASSDGPAGNQPQHF
TRBV4-1	16	CASRPSRQGEREKLFF
TRBV5-1	16	CASSPSGTGWGNTIYF
TRBV3-1/TRBV3-2	13	CASSPLPADEAFF
TRBV15	15	CATSRDPGYGYEQYF
TRBV9	16	CASSTPSWGDGTEAFF
TRBV29-1	16	CSVASGRDTFNYGYTF
TRBV6-2/TRBV6-3	16	CASSYSARRVGQPQHF
TRBV11-2	15	CASSRNRGTNEKLFF
TRBV20-1	12	CSASPVTGELFF
TRBV5-4	16	CASSLDTGAQYTEAFF
TRBV10-3	15	CAISESSGGVLGYTF
TRBV19	16	CASTDTTRTQAGELFF
TRBV5-1	15	CASSLLTGFNEKLFF
TRBV12-3/TRBV12-4	13	CASSWSGSGELFF
TRBV27	16	CASSQRTGGRGNTIYF
TRBV5-1	16	CASSLASGGQNSPLHF
TRBV19	16	CASSRGTGYSNQPQHF
TRBV19	14	CASSRGLLQETQYF
TRBV5-5	18	CASSLRVQGGSSGNTIYF
TRBV28	15	CASSYLTSGQETQYF
TRBV9	13	CASSVGTGVGYTF
TRBV27	16	CASSPGGREAGNTIYF
TRBV10-3	13	CAISVTGGEEQYF
TRBV6-2/TRBV6-3	14	CASSYEQGVETQYF
TRBV2	16	CASSAKRGGGADTQYF
TRBV5-1	15	CASSYRTAGANVLTF
TRBV21-1	17	CASSPGGPGTTGNTIYF
TRBV12-5	13	CASGWESNQPQHF
TRBV2	12	CASSVLAEEAFF
TRBV7-9	13	CASSPNRGNTQYF
TRBV6-5	15	CASSYSRREVRQAFF
TRBV7-9	15	CASSHSNRYDSEQYF